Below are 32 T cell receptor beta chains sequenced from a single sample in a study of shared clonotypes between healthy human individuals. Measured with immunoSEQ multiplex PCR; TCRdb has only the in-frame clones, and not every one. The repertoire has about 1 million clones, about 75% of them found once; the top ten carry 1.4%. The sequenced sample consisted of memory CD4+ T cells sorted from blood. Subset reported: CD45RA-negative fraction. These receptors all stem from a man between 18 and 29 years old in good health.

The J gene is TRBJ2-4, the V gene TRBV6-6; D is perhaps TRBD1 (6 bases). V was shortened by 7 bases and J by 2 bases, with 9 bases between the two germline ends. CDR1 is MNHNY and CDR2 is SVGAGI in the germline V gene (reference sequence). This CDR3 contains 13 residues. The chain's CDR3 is CASNRVSKNIQYF. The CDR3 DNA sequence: TGTGCCAGCAACAGGGTTTCCAAAAACATTCAGTACTTC.

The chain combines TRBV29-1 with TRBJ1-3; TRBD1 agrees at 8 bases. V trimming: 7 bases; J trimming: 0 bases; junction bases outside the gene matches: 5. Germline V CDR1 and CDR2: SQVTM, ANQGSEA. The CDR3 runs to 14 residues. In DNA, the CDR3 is TGCAGCGCCGGACAGGGACCCTCTGGAAACACCATATATTTT. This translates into CSAGQGPSGNTIYF.

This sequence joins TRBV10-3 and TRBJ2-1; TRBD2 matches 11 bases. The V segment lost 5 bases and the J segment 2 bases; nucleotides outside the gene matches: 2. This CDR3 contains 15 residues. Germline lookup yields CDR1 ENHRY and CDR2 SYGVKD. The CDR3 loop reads CAISTSGGPYNEQFF. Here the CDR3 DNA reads TGTGCCATCAGTACTAGCGGGGGCCCCTACAATGAGCAGTTCTTC.

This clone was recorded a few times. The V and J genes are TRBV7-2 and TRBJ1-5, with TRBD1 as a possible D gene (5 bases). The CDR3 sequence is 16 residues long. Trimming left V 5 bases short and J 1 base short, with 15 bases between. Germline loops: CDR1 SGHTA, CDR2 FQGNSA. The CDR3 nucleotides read TGTGCCAGCAGCCAGGGTGGGGGTTGGAGCAATCAGCCCCAGCATTTT. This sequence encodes CASSQGGGWSNQPQHF.

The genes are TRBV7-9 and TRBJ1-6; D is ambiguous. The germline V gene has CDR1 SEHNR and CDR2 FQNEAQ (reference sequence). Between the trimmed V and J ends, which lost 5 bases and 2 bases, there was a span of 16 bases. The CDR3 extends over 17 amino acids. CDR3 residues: CASSPLTVGAYNSPLHF. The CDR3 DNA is TGTGCCAGCAGCCCCCTCACAGTCGGGGCCTATAATTCACCCCTCCACTTT.

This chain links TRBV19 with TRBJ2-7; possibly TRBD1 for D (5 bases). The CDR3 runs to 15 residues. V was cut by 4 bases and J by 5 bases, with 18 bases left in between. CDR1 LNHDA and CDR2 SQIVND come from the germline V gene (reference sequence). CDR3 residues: CASSTLGQGIHEQYF. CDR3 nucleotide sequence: TGTGCCAGTAGTACCTTAGGGCAGGGAATCCACGAGCAGTACTTC.

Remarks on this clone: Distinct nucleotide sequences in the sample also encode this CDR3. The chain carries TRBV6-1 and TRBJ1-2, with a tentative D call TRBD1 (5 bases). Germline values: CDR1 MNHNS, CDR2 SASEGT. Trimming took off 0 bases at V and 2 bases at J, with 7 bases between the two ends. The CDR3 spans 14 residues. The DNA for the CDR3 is TGTGCCAGCAGTGAAGCGGGACGGAACTATGGCTACACCTTC. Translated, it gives CASSEAGRNYGYTF.

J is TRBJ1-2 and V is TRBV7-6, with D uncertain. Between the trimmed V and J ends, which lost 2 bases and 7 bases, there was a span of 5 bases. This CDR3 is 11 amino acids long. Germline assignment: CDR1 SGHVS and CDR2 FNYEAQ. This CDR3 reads CASSLMGGYTF. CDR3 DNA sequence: TGTGCCAGCAGCTTAATGGGTGGCTACACCTTC.

DNA for the CDR3: TGTGCCAGCAGCCCGGACCGGGGGGAGCTGTTTTTT. It yields the protein CASSPDRGELFF. The chain is built from TRBV11-3 and TRBJ2-2; D unresolved. CDR3 length equals 12 residues. Deletions cut 5 bases from V and 8 bases from J, with 9 bases between. Germline assignment: CDR1 SGHNT and CDR2 YENEEA.

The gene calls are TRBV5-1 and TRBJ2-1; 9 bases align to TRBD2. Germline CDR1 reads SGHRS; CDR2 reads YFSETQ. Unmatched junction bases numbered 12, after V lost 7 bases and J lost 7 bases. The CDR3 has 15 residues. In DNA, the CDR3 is TGCGCCAGCTCTGTCCAGGCGGGGGGGCAGAATGAGCAGTTCTTC. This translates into CASSVQAGGQNEQFF.

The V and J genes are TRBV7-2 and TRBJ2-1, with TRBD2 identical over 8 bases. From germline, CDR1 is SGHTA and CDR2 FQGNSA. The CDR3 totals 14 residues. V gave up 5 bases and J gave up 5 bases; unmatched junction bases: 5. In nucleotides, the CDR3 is TGTGCCAGCAGCCCGGGGGGGAATCACAATGAGCAGTTCTTC. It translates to CASSPGGNHNEQFF.

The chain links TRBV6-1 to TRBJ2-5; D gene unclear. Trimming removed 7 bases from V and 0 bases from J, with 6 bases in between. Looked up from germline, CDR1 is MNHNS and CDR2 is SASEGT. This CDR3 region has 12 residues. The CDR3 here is CASTVHQETQYF. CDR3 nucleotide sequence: TGTGCCAGCACCGTACACCAAGAGACCCAGTACTTC.

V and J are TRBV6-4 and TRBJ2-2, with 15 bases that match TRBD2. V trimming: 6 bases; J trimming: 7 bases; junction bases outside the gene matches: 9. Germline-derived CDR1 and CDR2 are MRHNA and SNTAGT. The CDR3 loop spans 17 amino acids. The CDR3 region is CASSTGLAGGPVGELFF. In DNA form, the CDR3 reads TGTGCCAGCAGCACCGGACTAGCGGGAGGGCCTGTCGGGGAGCTGTTTTTT.

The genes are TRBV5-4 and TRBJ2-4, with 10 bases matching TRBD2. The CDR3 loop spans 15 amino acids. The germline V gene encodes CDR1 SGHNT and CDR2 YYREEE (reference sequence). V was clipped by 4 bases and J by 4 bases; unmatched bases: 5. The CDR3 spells CASSADSGGKNIQYF. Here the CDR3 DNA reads TGTGCCAGCAGCGCCGATAGCGGGGGGAAAAACATTCAGTACTTC.

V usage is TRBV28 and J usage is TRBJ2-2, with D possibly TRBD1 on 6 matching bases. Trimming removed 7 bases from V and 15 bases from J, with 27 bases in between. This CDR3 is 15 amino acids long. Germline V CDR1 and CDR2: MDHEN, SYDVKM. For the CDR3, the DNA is TGTGCCAGCATTGCACAGGGTTCTCCCTCTAACGGGATGTTTTTT. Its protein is CASIAQGSPSNGMFF.

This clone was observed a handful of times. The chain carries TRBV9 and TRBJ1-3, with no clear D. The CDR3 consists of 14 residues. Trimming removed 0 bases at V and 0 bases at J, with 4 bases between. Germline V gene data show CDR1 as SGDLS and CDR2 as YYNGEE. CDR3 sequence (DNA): TGTGCCAGCAGCGTAGGACTCTCTGGAAACACCATATATTTT. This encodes CASSVGLSGNTIYF.

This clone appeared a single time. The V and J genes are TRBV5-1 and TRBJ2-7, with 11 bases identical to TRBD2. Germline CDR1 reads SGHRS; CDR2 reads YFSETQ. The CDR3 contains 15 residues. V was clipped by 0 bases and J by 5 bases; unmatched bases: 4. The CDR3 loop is CASSLGLAGFDEQYF. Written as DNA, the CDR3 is TGCGCCAGCAGCTTGGGACTAGCGGGATTCGACGAGCAGTACTTC. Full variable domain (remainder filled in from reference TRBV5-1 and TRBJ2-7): KAGVTQTPRYLIKTRGQQVTLSCSPISGHRSVSWYQQTPGQGLQFLFEYFSETQRNKGNFPGRFSGRQFSNSRSEMNVSTLELGDSALYLCASSLGLAGFDEQYFGPGTRLTVT.

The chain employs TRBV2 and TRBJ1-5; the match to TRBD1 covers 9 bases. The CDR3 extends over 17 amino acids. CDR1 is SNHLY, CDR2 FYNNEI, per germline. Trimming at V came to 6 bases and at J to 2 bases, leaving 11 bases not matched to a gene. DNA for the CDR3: TGTGCCAGCAGGGGAGGACAGGGGAGTATGGGCAATCAGCCCCAGCATTTT. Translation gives CASRGGQGSMGNQPQHF.

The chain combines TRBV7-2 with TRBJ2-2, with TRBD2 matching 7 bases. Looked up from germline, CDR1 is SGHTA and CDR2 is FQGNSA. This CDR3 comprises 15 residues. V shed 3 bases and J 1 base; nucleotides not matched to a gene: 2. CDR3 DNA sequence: TGTGCCAGCAGCTTCCCTAGCGGGAACACCGGGGAGCTGTTTTTT. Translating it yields CASSFPSGNTGELFF. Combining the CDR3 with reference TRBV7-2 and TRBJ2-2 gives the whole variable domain GAGVSQSPSNKVTEKGKDVELRCDPISGHTALYWYRQSLGQGLEFLIYFQGNSAPDKSGLPSDRFSAERTGGSVSTLTIQRTQQEDSAVYLCASSFPSGNTGELFFGEGSRLTVL.

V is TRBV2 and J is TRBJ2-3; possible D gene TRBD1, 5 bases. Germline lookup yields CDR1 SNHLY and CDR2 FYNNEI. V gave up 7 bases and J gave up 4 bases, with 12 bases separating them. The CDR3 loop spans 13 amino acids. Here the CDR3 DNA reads TGTGCCAGCATACAGGACGGCGCAGATACGCAGTATTTT. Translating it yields CASIQDGADTQYF.

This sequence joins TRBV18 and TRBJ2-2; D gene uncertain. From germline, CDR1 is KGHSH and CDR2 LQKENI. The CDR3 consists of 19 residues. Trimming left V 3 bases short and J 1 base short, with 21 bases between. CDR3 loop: CASSPARARVLVNTGELFF. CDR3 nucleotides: TGTGCCAGCTCACCGGCCCGAGCTAGGGTCTTGGTGAACACCGGGGAGCTGTTTTTT.

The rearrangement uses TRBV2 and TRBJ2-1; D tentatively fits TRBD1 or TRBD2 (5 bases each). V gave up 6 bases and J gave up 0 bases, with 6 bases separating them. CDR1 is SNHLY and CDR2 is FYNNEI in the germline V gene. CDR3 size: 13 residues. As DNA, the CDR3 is TGTGCCAGCAGGGGGGACTCCTACAATGAGCAGTTCTTC. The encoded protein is CASRGDSYNEQFF.

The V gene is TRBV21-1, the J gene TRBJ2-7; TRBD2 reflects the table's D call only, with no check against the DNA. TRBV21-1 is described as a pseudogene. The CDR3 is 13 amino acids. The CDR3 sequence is CASICTGSYEQYF. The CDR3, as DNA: TGTGCCAGCATCTGTACGGGATCCTACGAGCAGTACTTC.

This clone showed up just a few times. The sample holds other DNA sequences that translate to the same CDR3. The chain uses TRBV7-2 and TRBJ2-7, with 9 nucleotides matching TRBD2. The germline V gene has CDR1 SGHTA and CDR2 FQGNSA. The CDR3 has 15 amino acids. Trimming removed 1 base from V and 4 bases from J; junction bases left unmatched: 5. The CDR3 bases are TGTGCCAGCAGCTTAGATAGCGGGGGAGCATACGAGCAGTACTTC. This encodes CASSLDSGGAYEQYF.

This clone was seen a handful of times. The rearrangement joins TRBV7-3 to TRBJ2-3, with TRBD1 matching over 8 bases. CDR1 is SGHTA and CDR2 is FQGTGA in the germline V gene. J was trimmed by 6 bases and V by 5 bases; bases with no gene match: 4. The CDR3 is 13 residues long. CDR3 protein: CASSVDRDDTQYF. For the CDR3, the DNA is TGTGCCAGCAGCGTGGACAGGGACGATACGCAGTATTTT.

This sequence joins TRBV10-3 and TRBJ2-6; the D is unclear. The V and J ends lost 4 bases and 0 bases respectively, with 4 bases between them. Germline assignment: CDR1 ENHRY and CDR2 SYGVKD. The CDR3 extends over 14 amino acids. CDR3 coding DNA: TGTGCCATCAGTGTGAGCTCTGGGGCCAACGTCCTGACTTTC. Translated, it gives CAISVSSGANVLTF.

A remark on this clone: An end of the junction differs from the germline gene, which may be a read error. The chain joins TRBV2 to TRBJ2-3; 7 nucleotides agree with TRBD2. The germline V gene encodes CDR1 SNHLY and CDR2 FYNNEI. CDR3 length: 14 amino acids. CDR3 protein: CASTRLASTGTQYF. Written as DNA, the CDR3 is TGTGCCAGCACCCGACTAGCTAGCACAGGTACGCAGTATTTT. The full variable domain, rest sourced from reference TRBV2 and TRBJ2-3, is EPEVTQTPSHQVTQMGQEVILRCVPISNHLYFYWYRQILGQKVEFLVSFYNNEISEKSEIFDDQFSVERPDGSNFTLKIRSTKLEDSAMYFCASTRLASTGTQYFGPGTRLTVL.

Here the CDR3 reads CASSETRTGPGANVLTF. The CDR3 DNA reads TGTGCCAGCAGTGAAACCCGGACAGGGCCCGGGGCCAACGTCCTGACTTTC. The rearrangement links TRBV25-1 to TRBJ2-6; 8 nucleotides match TRBD1. This CDR3 comprises 17 residues. Germline lookup yields CDR1 MGHDK and CDR2 SYGVNS. V was clipped by 2 bases and J by 4 bases; unmatched bases: 7.

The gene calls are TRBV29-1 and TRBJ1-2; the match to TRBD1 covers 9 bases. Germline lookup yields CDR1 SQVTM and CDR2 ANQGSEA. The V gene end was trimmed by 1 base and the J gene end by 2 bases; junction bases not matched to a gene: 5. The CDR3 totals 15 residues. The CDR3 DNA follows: TGCAGCGTTGAAGGAGGACAGGGGAAAAACTATGGCTACACCTTC. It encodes CSVEGGQGKNYGYTF.

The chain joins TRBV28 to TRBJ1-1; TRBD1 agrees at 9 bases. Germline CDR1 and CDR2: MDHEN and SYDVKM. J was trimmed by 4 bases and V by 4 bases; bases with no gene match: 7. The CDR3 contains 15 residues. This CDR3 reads CASSYGDRVATEAFF. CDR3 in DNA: TGTGCCAGCAGTTATGGGGACAGGGTGGCCACTGAAGCTTTCTTT.

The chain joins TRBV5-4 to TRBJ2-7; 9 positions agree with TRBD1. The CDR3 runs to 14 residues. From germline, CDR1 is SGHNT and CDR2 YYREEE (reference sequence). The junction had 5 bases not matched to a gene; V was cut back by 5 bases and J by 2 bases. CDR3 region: CASSLRDRAYEQYF. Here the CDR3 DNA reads TGTGCCAGCAGTTTGCGGGACAGGGCCTACGAGCAGTACTTC.

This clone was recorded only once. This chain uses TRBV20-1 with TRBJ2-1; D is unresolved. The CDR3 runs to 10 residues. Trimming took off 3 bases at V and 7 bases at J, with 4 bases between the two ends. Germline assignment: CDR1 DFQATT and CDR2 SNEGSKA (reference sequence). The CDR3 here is CSARWNEQFF. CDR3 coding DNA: TGCAGTGCTAGGTGGAATGAGCAGTTCTTC.